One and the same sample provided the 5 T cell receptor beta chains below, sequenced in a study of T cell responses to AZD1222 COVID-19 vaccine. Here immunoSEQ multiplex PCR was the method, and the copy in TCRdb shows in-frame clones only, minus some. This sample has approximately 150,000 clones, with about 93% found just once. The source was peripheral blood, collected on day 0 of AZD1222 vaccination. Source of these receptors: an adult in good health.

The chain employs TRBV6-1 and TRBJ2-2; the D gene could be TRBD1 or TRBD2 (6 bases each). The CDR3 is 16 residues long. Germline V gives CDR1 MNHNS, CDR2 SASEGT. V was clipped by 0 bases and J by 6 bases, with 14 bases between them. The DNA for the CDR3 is TGTGCCAGCAGTGAAGCGGGGGGCAGGTTGGCCGGGGAGCTGTTTTTT. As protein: CASSEAGGRLAGELFF.

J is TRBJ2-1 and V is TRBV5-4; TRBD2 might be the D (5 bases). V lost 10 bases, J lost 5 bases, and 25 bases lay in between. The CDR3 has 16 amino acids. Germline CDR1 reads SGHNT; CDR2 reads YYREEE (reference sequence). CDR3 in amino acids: CASQLPPGNIHNEQFF. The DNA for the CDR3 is TGTGCCTCCCAACTCCCCCCGGGGAACATTCACAATGAGCAGTTCTTC.

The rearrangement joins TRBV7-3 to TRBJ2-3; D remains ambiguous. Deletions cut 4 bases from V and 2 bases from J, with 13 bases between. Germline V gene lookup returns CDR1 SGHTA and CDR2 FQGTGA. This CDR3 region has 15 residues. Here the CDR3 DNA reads TGTGCCAGCAGCTCCGCCGAAATTGCCACAGATACGCAGTATTTT. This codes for CASSSAEIATDTQYF.

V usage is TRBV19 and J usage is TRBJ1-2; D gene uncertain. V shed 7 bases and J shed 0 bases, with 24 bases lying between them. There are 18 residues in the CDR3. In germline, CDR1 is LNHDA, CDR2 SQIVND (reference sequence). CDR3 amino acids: CASKSGSSNPPANYGYTF. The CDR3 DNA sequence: TGTGCCAGTAAATCTGGATCTTCGAATCCCCCAGCTAACTATGGCTACACCTTC.

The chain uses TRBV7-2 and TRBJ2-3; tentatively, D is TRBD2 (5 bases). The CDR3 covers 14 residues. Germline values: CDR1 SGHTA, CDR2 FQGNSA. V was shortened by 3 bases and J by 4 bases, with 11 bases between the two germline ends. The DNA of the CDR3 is TGTGCCAGCAGCTTCGGGCTAGCAGCAGATACGCAGTATTTT. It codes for CASSFGLAADTQYF.